This T cell receptor (beta chain) stems from a study of T cells in Graves' hyperthyroidism and ophthalmopathy. Graves' hyperthyroidism qualified as stable when ophthalmopathy did not progress within 18 months. Uncontrolled infection, other autoimmune disease, pregnancy or lactation disqualified patients from enrolment. Germline CDR1 and CDR2: MNHEY and SVGAGI. Trimming pared 0 bases from V and 6 bases from J, leaving 11 bases between. The CDR3 is 15 amino acids. Amplified TCR beta CDR3 regions derived from RNA transcripts. TCR CDR3 regions were first amplified by RT-PCR with HTBI primers. TCRdb processed the multiplex PCR reads anew with MiXCR; each CDR3 protein has one entry. The data contain around 600,000 distinct CDR3 sequences, around a sixth of them singletons. This clonotype has only a few counts. The antigen is unknown. Study-wide points: Ophthalmopathy got predicted by the model a median around 6.8 months before its onset. The authors' 13 V-J model separated ophthalmopathy from stable hyperthyroidism.

The source is a woman aged 25-40 years with Graves' hyperthyroidism. The sample consisted of blood. The V call is TRBV6-5, the J call TRBJ1-4; perhaps TRBD1 as D (6 bases). This CDR3 reads CASSYSGGEDEKLFF. The CDR3 nucleotides are TGTGCCAGCAGTTACTCGGGGGGCGAGGATGAAAAACTGTTTTTT.